The 30 T cell receptor beta chains reported below all come from one sample, sequenced in a study of T cells in localized non-small cell lung cancer. Method: immunoSEQ multiplex PCR; TCRdb's copy keeps in-frame clones and lacks some. This table holds approximately 2,500 clones, about 26% found once. The sample here was lung tumor tissue, taken before any cancer treatment. These TCRs come from a male donor aged 60 or over with stage I lung adenocarcinoma.

This clone was seen a handful of times. The CDR3 DNA follows: TGTGCCAGCAGACCAGGGTTTACCCTCCGTGGGGCTTATGGCTACACCTTC. Translation gives CASRPGFTLRGAYGYTF. This chain uses TRBV6-8 with TRBJ1-2, with TRBD1 as a possible D gene (5 bases). V gave up 6 bases and J gave up 5 bases, with 25 bases separating them. This CDR3 contains 17 residues. The germline V gene has CDR1 MNHGY and CDR2 SAAAGT.

J is TRBJ1-6 and V is TRBV28, with D possibly matching TRBD1 (6 bases). Germline lookup yields CDR1 MDHEN and CDR2 SYDVKM. The CDR3 contains 16 residues. V shed 3 bases and J shed 7 bases, with 16 bases lying between them. The CDR3 loop is CASSLAGARGNSPLHF. Written as DNA, the CDR3 is TGTGCCAGCAGTTTGGCGGGGGCTAGGGGGAATTCACCCCTCCACTTT.

The chain employs TRBV9 and TRBJ2-2; the D gene could be TRBD1 or TRBD2 (5 bases each). The CDR3 covers 14 residues. Germline V gene lookup returns CDR1 SGDLS and CDR2 YYNGEE. Trimming took off 7 bases at V and 5 bases at J, with 15 bases between the two ends. CDR3 sequence: CASGSGTWTGELFF. The DNA of the CDR3 is TGTGCCAGCGGGTCCGGGACCTGGACCGGGGAGCTGTTTTTT.

This clone was recorded a few times. The J gene is TRBJ2-3, the V gene TRBV6-8; a possible D gene is TRBD1 (7 bases). The V gene lost 0 bases and the J gene lost 5 bases, with 12 bases spanning the gap. The CDR3 loop spans 15 amino acids. Germline V CDR1 and CDR2: MNHGY, SAAAGT. The CDR3 region is CASSYSMQGGDTQYF. The CDR3 nucleotides are TGTGCCAGCAGTTACTCGATGCAGGGGGGAGATACGCAGTATTTT.

This clone occurred a few times. The rearrangement uses TRBV5-1 and TRBJ1-2; D may be TRBD1 (5 bases). This CDR3 has 15 residues. Trimming took off 0 bases at V and 4 bases at J, with 13 bases between the two ends. Germline-derived CDR1 and CDR2 are SGHRS and YFSETQ. The CDR3 loop is CASSLGPGQGYGYTF. The CDR3 DNA is TGCGCCAGCAGCTTGGGGCCAGGTCAGGGCTATGGCTACACCTTC.

This clone is deemed medium-sized. The CDR3: CSVQREETEAFF. The DNA for the CDR3 is TGCAGCGTTCAGAGGGAAGAAACTGAAGCTTTCTTT. The J gene is TRBJ1-1, the V gene TRBV29-1; no reliable D call. This CDR3 is built from 12 residues. V gave up 5 bases and J gave up 5 bases, with 12 bases separating them. CDR1 and CDR2 (germline): SQVTM, ANQGSEA.

The sample holds a few counts of this clone. The gene calls are TRBV6-8 and TRBJ1-1; D gene ambiguous. The length of the CDR3 is 14 residues. Trimming pared 7 bases from V and 5 bases from J, leaving 17 bases between. Germline V lookup: CDR1 MNHGY, CDR2 SAAAGT. The CDR3 DNA is TGTGCCAGCAAGCCCGCCGTCCTGGGGACTGAAGCTTTCTTT. Amino acids: CASKPAVLGTEAFF.

This chain links TRBV18 with TRBJ2-5; D is ambiguous. The germline V gene has CDR1 KGHSH and CDR2 LQKENI. Trimming shortened V by 3 bases and J by 5 bases, and 10 bases separated the two germline ends. The CDR3 length is 13 residues. DNA for the CDR3: TGTGCCAGCTCACCGGGCAGGACGGAGACCCAGTACTTC. As protein: CASSPGRTETQYF.

This clone is categorized as medium-sized. The J gene is TRBJ1-3, the V gene TRBV6-8; D is unresolved. Trimming took 9 bases from V and 0 from J, leaving 15 bases between them. CDR3 length: 15 amino acids. Germline V gene data show CDR1 as MNHGY and CDR2 as SAAAGT. The CDR3: CASGDRRNSGNTIYF. DNA for the CDR3: TGTGCCAGTGGGGATCGGCGAAACTCTGGAAACACCATATATTTT.

This chain connects TRBV6-8 to TRBJ1-1; D is ambiguous. The CDR3 is 15 amino acids. Between the trimmed V and J ends, which lost 3 bases and 2 bases, there was a span of 13 bases. In germline, CDR1 is MNHGY, CDR2 SAAAGT. CDR3 in amino acids: CASSYSSHLNTEAFF. CDR3 DNA: TGTGCCAGCAGTTATTCCAGCCACCTCAACACTGAAGCTTTCTTT.

The sample holds a few counts of this clone. The CDR3 nucleotides are TGTGCCAGCAGCTTGGCCGATAGAAGCACAGATACGCAGTATTTT. Its protein product is CASSLADRSTDTQYF. The chain uses TRBV11-3 and TRBJ2-3; D gene unclear. V was pared by 3 bases and J by 0 bases, with 10 bases between. The CDR3 length is 15 residues. Looked up from germline, CDR1 is SGHNT and CDR2 is YENEEA.

This chain connects TRBV11-3 to TRBJ1-6; D call uncertain. V lost 5 bases, J lost 9 bases, and 17 bases lay in between. This CDR3 has 15 amino acids. Germline CDR1 SGHNT, CDR2 YENEEA. CDR3 in amino acids: CASSRDGDSGSPLHF. CDR3 bases: TGTGCCAGCAGCCGAGACGGAGATTCGGGTTCACCCCTCCACTTT.

CDR3: CASSPTSDSHTEAFF. DNA for the CDR3: TGTGCCAGTAGTCCGACCTCGGACAGTCACACTGAAGCTTTCTTT. The chain carries TRBV19 and TRBJ1-1; D may be TRBD1 (6 bases). The CDR3 runs 15 residues. V was trimmed by 5 bases and J by 3 bases, leaving 16 bases between them. Germline assignment: CDR1 LNHDA and CDR2 SQIVND (reference sequence).

The chain links TRBV11-3 to TRBJ2-7; TRBD1 is a possible D gene (5 bases). The germline V and J ends were trimmed by 3 bases and 4 bases, with 16 bases remaining between them. The CDR3 loop spans 15 amino acids. In germline, CDR1 is SGHNT, CDR2 YENEEA. In DNA, the CDR3 is TGTGCCAGCAGCTTGGCCGGCACAGGACCGTACGAGCAGTACTTC. It yields the protein CASSLAGTGPYEQYF.

The sample holds a few counts of this clone. The CDR3: CASRLRGTGLPNIQYF. DNA for the CDR3: TGTGCCAGCAGACTCCGGGGGACAGGGCTTCCAAACATTCAGTACTTC. This chain joins TRBV6-8 and TRBJ2-4; 9 bases match TRBD1. The CDR3 is 16 amino acids. CDR1 and CDR2 from the germline V gene are MNHGY and SAAAGT. The V segment lost 6 bases and the J segment 6 bases; nucleotides outside the gene matches: 12.

This clone is large (0.1 to 1%). The rearrangement links TRBV6-8 to TRBJ2-7; tentatively, D is TRBD1 or TRBD2 (6 bases each). The CDR3 totals 15 residues. V was shortened by 7 bases and J by 3 bases, with 19 bases between the two germline ends. CDR1 MNHGY and CDR2 SAAAGT come from the germline V gene. The CDR3 DNA is TGTGCCAGCAAGACATCGGGGGCTTTTGGCTACGAGCAGTACTTC. Residues: CASKTSGAFGYEQYF.

CDR3 amino acids: CATRDWSTDTQYF. DNA of the CDR3: TGTGCCACACGGGACTGGAGCACAGATACGCAGTATTTT. The chain combines TRBV12-5 with TRBJ2-3; D is perhaps TRBD2 (6 bases). CDR1 and CDR2 from the germline V gene are LGHNT and FRNRAP. The CDR3 runs to 13 residues. Combining the CDR3 with reference TRBV12-5 and TRBJ2-3 gives the whole variable domain DARVTQTPRHKVTEMGQEVTMRCQPILGHNTVFWYRQTMMQGLELLAYFRNRAPLDDSGMPKDRFSAEMPDATLATLKIQPSEPRDSAVYFCATRDWSTDTQYFGPGTRLTVL.

The chain uses TRBV14 and TRBJ2-3; 11 bases fit TRBD2. The CDR3 spans 17 residues. V dropped 0 bases and J dropped 3; count of bases not matched to a gene: 5. CDR1 and CDR2 (germline): SGHDN, FVKESK. CDR3 residues: CASSQDRGLAATDTQYF. The CDR3 bases are TGTGCCAGCAGCCAAGATAGGGGACTAGCGGCAACAGATACGCAGTATTTT.

The chain links TRBV6-8 to TRBJ2-2; 15 positions agree with TRBD2. The germline gives CDR1 MNHGY, CDR2 SAAAGT. The CDR3 sequence is 20 residues long. The V segment lost 7 bases and the J segment 0 bases; nucleotides outside the gene matches: 12. The CDR3 region is CASTSLGTSGGFANTGELFF. The CDR3 nucleotides are TGTGCCAGCACCTCACTCGGGACTAGCGGGGGGTTCGCGAACACCGGGGAGCTGTTTTTT.

This clone was detected a few times. The chain is built from TRBV11-3 and TRBJ1-1; TRBD1 agrees at 9 bases. The CDR3 is 15 amino acids. Germline V lookup: CDR1 SGHNT, CDR2 YENEEA. Trimming took 3 bases from V and 5 from J; bases not matched to a gene: 7. The CDR3 loop is CASSLEGTGLTEAFF. CDR3 DNA sequence: TGTGCCAGCAGCTTGGAGGGGACAGGGCTTACTGAAGCTTTCTTT.

This clone came up a few times. The chain has TRBV6-8 and TRBJ2-1; D possibly corresponds to TRBD2 (7 bases). V gave up 11 bases and J gave up 5 bases, with 13 bases separating them. The germline CDR1 and CDR2 sequences are MNHGY and SAAAGT. The CDR3 contains 12 residues. The CDR3 region has the DNA TGTGCCGGGGGGGGCCCAGACAATGAGCAGTTCTTC. Translation gives CAGGGPDNEQFF.

This clone was detected only a few times. This sequence joins TRBV28 and TRBJ1-1; possibly TRBD1 for D (5 bases). The CDR3 sequence is 13 residues long. V was clipped by 3 bases and J by 8 bases, with 13 bases between them. The V gene's germline CDR1 is MDHEN and CDR2 SYDVKM. The CDR3 protein is CASSFGRVTEAFF. The CDR3 DNA follows: TGTGCCAGCAGTTTTGGCAGGGTGACGGAAGCTTTCTTT.

This chain uses TRBV6-8 with TRBJ1-5, with D hard to call. Germline CDR1 MNHGY, CDR2 SAAAGT. Trimming stripped 7 bases from V and 4 bases from J, with 14 bases between. There are 14 residues in the CDR3. The CDR3 region is CASNEGPENQPQHF. The CDR3 DNA reads as TGTGCCAGCAATGAGGGCCCAGAGAATCAGCCCCAGCATTTT.

This clone was detected only a few times. The CDR3 nucleotides are TGTGCCAGTAGGCTAACAAGCTATAATTCACCCCTCCACTTT. Its translation is CASRLTSYNSPLHF. The V gene is TRBV19, the J gene TRBJ1-6; D remains ambiguous. V gave up 6 bases and J gave up 3 bases, with 9 bases separating them. Germline assignment: CDR1 LNHDA and CDR2 SQIVND (reference sequence). CDR3 length: 14 residues.

This clone has just a few counts. The chain employs TRBV28 and TRBJ1-2; D unclear. Germline V gives CDR1 MDHEN, CDR2 SYDVKM. This CDR3 has 12 amino acids. Trimming took 7 bases from V and 0 from J, leaving 6 bases between them. CDR3 nucleotides: TGTGCCAGCATCCGGGCTAACTATGGCTACACCTTC. Protein: CASIRANYGYTF.

This clone qualifies as medium-sized. The chain links TRBV11-3 to TRBJ2-5, with a possible D match to TRBD2 (6 bases). The CDR3 has 14 amino acids. Trimming removed 3 bases from V and 5 bases from J, with 13 bases in between. CDR1 and CDR2 (germline): SGHNT, YENEEA. The chain's CDR3 is CASSFNRDFETQYF. In DNA form, the CDR3 reads TGTGCCAGCAGCTTTAACCGGGACTTCGAGACCCAGTACTTC.

The V and J genes are TRBV6-8 and TRBJ1-2; tentative D call: TRBD1 (6 bases). There are 14 residues in the CDR3. V lost 6 bases to trimming and J lost 4 bases, with 15 bases between them. Germline V gives CDR1 MNHGY, CDR2 SAAAGT. The CDR3 region has the DNA TGTGCCAGCAGGGAAGTCGGACAGTCCTATGGCTACACCTTC. Its translation is CASREVGQSYGYTF.

The chain joins TRBV6-8 to TRBJ2-2; D gene uncertain. Germline-derived CDR1 and CDR2 are MNHGY and SAAAGT. V was trimmed by 5 bases and J by 6 bases, leaving 7 bases between them. This CDR3 spans 12 amino acids. CDR3 coding DNA: TGTGCCAGCAGTGTGGGCCCCGGGGAGCTGTTTTTT. It translates to CASSVGPGELFF.

By sample share, this clone is medium-sized. The CDR3 loop reads CASSVAQSGGLSTDTQYF. The CDR3 bases are TGTGCCAGCAGCGTAGCTCAAAGCGGGGGGCTAAGCACAGATACGCAGTATTTT. The chain employs TRBV9 and TRBJ2-3; 9 bases fit TRBD2. Germline V gene lookup returns CDR1 SGDLS and CDR2 YYNGEE. The CDR3 runs to 18 residues. V dropped 0 bases and J dropped 0; count of bases not matched to a gene: 8.

This clone came up a few times. The chain has TRBV11-3 and TRBJ2-7, with D possibly being TRBD1 or TRBD2 (5 bases each). V was cut by 0 bases and J by 2 bases, with 11 bases left in between. The CDR3 is 15 residues long. CDR1 is SGHNT and CDR2 is YENEEA in the germline V gene. The CDR3 DNA reads TGTGCCAGCAGCTTAGACGGGGCAGGGACCTACGAGCAGTACTTC. Residues: CASSLDGAGTYEQYF.